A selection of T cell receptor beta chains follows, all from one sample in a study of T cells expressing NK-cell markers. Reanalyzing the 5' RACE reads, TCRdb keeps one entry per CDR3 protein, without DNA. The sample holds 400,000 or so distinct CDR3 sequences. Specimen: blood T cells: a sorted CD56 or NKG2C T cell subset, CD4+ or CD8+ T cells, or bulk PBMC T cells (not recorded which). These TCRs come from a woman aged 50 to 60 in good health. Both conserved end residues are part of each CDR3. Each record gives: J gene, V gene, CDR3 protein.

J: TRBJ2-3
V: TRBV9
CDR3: CASSVSPSPGAPDTQYF

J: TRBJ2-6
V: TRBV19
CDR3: CASNEGTGPGANVLTF

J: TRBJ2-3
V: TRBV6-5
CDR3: CASSYSRAVDTQYF

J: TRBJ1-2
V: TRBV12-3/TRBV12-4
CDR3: CASSYMKTGINYGYTF

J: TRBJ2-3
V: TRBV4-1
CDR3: CASSHPGTSGRKSTDTQYF

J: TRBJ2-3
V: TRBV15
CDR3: CATSRDLLAGGTDTQYF

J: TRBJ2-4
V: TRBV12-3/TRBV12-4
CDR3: CASSSSGTLNIQYF

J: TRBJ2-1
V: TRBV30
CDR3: CAGKTYNEQFF

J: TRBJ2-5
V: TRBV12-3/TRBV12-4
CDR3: CASSFSVETQYF

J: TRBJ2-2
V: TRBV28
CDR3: CASSRPGLETGELFF

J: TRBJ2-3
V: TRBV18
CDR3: CASSLRLAGAGDTQYF

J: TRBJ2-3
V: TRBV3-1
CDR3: CASSQVTGVTDTQYF

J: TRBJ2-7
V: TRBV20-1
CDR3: CSAHDPLGYEQYF

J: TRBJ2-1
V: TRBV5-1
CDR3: CASSFGGNGNEQFF

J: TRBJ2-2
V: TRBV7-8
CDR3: CASSLVTGNTGELFF

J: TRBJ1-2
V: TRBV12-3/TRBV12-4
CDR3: CASSFTGATGYTF

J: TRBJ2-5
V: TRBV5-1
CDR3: CASSRGANQETQYF

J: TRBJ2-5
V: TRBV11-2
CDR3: CASSLAVVETQYF

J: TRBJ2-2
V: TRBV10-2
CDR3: CASSPLRGRAAGELFF

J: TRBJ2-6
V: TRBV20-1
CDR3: CSARDRLVGANVLTF

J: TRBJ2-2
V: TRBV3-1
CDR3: CASSPTSGSVTGELFF

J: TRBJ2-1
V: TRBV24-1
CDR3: CATSDLPSPGVLRNEQFF

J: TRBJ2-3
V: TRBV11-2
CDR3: CASRPNRGGLTQYF

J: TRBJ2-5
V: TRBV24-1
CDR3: CATSDFYGRAETQYF

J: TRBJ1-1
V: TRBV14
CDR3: CASSYRTGMNTEAFF

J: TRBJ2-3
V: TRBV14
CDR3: CASSQKGLAYTDTQYF

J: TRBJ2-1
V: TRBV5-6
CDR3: CASSLARTGQSSYNEQFF

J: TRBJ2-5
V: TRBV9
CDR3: CASSVTLGTQYF

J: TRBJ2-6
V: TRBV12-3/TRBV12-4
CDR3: CASSLGTGGVGANVLTF

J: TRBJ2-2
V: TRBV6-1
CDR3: CASSERWTGELFF

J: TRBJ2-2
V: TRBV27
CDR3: CASKKTGGGFRELFF

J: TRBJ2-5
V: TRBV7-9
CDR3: CASTTYRETQYF

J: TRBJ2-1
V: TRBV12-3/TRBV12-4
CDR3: CASSLSMGLGGNEQFF

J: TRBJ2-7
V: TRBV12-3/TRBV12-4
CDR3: CASSSGPYEQYF

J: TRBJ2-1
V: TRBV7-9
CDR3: CASSLKGPGLAGGLDSYNEQFF

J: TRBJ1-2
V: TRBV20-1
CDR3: CSAGDRSYGYTF

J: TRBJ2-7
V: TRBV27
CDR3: CASSLSSLAGYEQYF

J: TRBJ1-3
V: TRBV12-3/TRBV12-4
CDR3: CASSLAGAPGNTIYF

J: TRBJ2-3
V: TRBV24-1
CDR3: CATSDPRLAGGKDTQYF

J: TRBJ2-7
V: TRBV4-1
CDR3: CASSRITGASYEQYF

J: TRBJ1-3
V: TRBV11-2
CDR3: CASSPRQSRSGNTIYF

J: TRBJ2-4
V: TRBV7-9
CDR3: CASSFGAQASNIQYF